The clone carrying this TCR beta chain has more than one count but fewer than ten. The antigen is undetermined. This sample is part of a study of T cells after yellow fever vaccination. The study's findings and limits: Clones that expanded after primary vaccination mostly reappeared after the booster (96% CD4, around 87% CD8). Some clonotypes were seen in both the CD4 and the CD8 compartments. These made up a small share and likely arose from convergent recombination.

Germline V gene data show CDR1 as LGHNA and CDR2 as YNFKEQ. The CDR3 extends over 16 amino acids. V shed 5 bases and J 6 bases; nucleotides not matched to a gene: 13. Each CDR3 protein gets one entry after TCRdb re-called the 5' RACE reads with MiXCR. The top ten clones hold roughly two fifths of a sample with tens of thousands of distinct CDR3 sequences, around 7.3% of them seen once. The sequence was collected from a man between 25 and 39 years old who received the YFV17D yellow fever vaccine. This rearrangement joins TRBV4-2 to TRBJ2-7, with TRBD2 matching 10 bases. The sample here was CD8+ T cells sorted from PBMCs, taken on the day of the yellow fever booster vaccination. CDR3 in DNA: TGTGCCAGCAGCTCCAAACCGTCTAGCGGGAGCCTCGAGCAGTACTTC. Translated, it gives CASSSKPSSGSLEQYF.